This T cell receptor (beta chain) comes out of a study of T cell responses to AZD1222 COVID-19 vaccine. General study findings and limits: AZD1222 recipients seropositive at baseline numbered only 6 or 7. Every sample of the repertoires postdated the peak T cell response.

V was trimmed by 5 bases and J by 1 base, leaving 16 bases between them. Germline CDR1 and CDR2: KGHDR and SFDVKD. The CDR3 spans 17 residues. The repertoire was sequenced with immunoSEQ multiplex PCR; TCRdb's copy has only in-frame clones and lacks some. In the table there are nearly 200,000 clones, about 94% of which are singletons. About this clone itself: As yet, its antigen is unknown.

The chain carries TRBV24-1 and TRBJ2-2; D not resolved. The receptor comes from an adult who received the AZD1222 COVID-19 vaccine. This specimen was peripheral blood, taken 28 days after the second AZD1222 dose. CDR3 residues: CATSGVTHGENTGELFF. CDR3 DNA sequence: TGTGCCACCAGTGGTGTGACTCACGGCGAGAACACCGGGGAGCTGTTTTTT.